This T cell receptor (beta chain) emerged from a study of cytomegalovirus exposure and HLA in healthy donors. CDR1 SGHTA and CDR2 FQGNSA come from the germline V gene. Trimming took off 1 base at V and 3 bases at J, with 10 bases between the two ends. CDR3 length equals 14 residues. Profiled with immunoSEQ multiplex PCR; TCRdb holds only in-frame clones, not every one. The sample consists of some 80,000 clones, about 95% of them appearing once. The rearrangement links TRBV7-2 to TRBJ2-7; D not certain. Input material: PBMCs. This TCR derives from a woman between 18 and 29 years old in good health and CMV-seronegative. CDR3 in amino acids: CASSLGFVSYEQYF. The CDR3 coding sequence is TGTGCCAGCAGCTTAGGTTTTGTTAGCTACGAGCAGTACTTC.